The rows below give T cell receptor beta chains drawn from one sample of a study of CD8 T cells in ankylosing spondylitis. One entry per CDR3 protein results from TCRdb running MiXCR on the 5' RACE reads. The table lists 750,000 to 850,000 distinct CDR3 sequences, about 12% of them singletons, with approximately 0.51% in the top ten. The sample consisted of blood, either unsorted or a sorted T cell fraction (not recorded which). The receptor set was obtained from a male donor with ankylosing spondylitis. Each CDR3 is given with its conserved first and last residue. The order of the fields is D gene, J gene, V gene, clone size, CDR3 protein, CDR3 DNA. A D gene is named only where the DNA matches it firmly. A clone size is listed for some rows: how often the clone was seen (once, few, many), or a class if it is expanded.

- | TRBJ1-5 | TRBV10-1 | once | CARRQAFSPSNQPQHF | TGCGCCAGGCGACAGGCTTTCTCACCGAGCAATCAGCCCCAGCATTTT
- | TRBJ2-1 | TRBV11-2 | - | CASSLDPAFYEQFF | TGTGCCAGCAGCTTAGATCCCGCGTTCTATGAGCAGTTCTTC
- | TRBJ1-1 | TRBV7-2 | few | CASSSNANTEAFF | TGTGCCAGCAGCTCTAACGCGAACACTGAAGCTTTCTTT
TRBD2 | TRBJ2-3 | TRBV5-1 | - | CASSFRTSGSTDTQYF | TGCGCCAGCAGCTTCCGGACTAGCGGGAGCACAGATACGCAGTATTTT
TRBD1 | TRBJ2-7 | TRBV20-1 | - | CSAPSRGMSYEQYF | TGCAGTGCTCCGAGCAGGGGGATGTCCTACGAGCAGTACTTC
TRBD2 | TRBJ2-1 | TRBV20-1 | many | CSARFRYSGLAATLSSYNEQFF | TGCAGTGCTAGATTCCGGTACAGCGGACTAGCGGCAACCCTTAGCTCCTACAATGAGCAGTTCTTC
- | TRBJ1-2 | TRBV18 | - | CASSPSVMGTNYGYTF | TGTGCCAGCTCACCTTCGGTAATGGGGACTAACTATGGCTACACCTTC
TRBD2 | TRBJ2-1 | TRBV7-2 | - | CASSSSGRAGFFGEQFF | TGTGCCAGCAGCTCTAGCGGGAGGGCAGGGTTTTTCGGGGAGCAGTTCTTC
TRBD1 | TRBJ2-7 | TRBV7-8 | - | CASSRQGGADEQYF | TGTGCCAGCAGTCGACAGGGGGGTGCCGACGAGCAGTACTTC
- | TRBJ1-1 | TRBV7-2 | many | CASISQGNTEAFF | TGTGCCAGCATCTCTCAGGGGAACACTGAAGCTTTCTTT
- | TRBJ1-5 | TRBV11-2 | - | CASSLAGWSNQPQHF | TGTGCCAGCAGCTTAGCAGGGTGGAGCAATCAGCCCCAGCATTTT
- | TRBJ1-5 | TRBV21-1 | - | CGGCNQPQHF | TGTGGAGGGTGCAATCAGCCCCAGCATTTT
- | TRBJ2-7 | TRBV29-1 | many | CSVGGDRRPYEQYF | TGCAGCGTCGGGGGGGACAGAAGGCCCTACGAGCAGTACTTC
- | TRBJ2-7 | TRBV7-2 | few | CASSLARGNSYEQYF | TGTGCCAGCAGCTTAGCACGCGGGAACTCCTACGAGCAGTACTTC
- | TRBJ1-1 | TRBV5-5 | few | CASSFQGGVTEAFF | TGTGCCAGCAGCTTTCAGGGTGGCGTAACTGAAGCTTTCTTT
TRBD2 | TRBJ2-2 | TRBV7-2 | few | CASSLLAGTNTGELFF | TGTGCCAGCAGCTTACTAGCGGGCACGAACACCGGGGAGCTGTTTTTT
- | TRBJ2-3 | TRBV10-3 | - | CAMGGQIDTQYF | TGTGCCATGGGGGGACAGATCGATACGCAGTATTTT
TRBD1 | TRBJ2-7 | TRBV18 | - | CASSRTGSRLYEQYF | TGTGCCAGCTCGCGGACAGGGTCGAGACTGTACGAGCAGTACTTC